The 17 T cell receptor beta chains below come from one sample, sequenced in a study of T cells in Graves' hyperthyroidism and ophthalmopathy. The investigators amplified TCR beta CDR3 regions from RNA transcripts. RT-PCR in the first round (using the HTBI primer set) targeted the TCR CDR3. One entry per CDR3 protein, called by TCRdb with MiXCR from the multiplex PCR reads. The sample shows 750,000 to 900,000 distinct CDR3 sequences, roughly 40% of them seen only once. The specimen was blood. These receptor sequences come from a man aged 18 to 30 with Graves' hyperthyroidism.

This clonotype came up once. The V and J genes are TRBV24-1 and TRBJ2-2; possibly TRBD1 for D (5 bases). V shed 6 bases and J shed 0 bases, with 13 bases lying between them. There are 16 residues in the CDR3. Germline CDR1 is KGHDR and CDR2 is SFDVKD. The CDR3 DNA follows: TGTGCCACCAGTTCAACAGGTAGTCCGAACACCGGGGAGCTGTTTTTT. It translates to CATSSTGSPNTGELFF.

The genes are TRBV6-5 and TRBJ1-3, with D unresolved. Germline V lookup: CDR1 MNHEY, CDR2 SVGAGI. Trimming stripped 7 bases from V and 7 bases from J, with 8 bases between. CDR3 size: 11 residues. The CDR3 loop reads CASTRVNTIYF. In DNA form, the CDR3 reads TGTGCCAGCACTAGGGTGAACACCATATATTTT.

This rearrangement joins TRBV10-3 to TRBJ1-4; D unclear. CDR1 is ENHRY, CDR2 SYGVKD, per germline. CDR3 size: 14 residues. The V gene lost 3 bases and the J gene lost 4 bases, with 9 bases spanning the gap. CDR3 nucleotide sequence: TGTGCCATCAGTGACCCCAGTGTTAATGAAAAACTGTTTTTT. Its translation: CAISDPSVNEKLFF.

The J gene is TRBJ2-5, the V gene TRBV15; either TRBD1 or TRBD2 may fit D (6 bases each). Trimming shortened V by 5 bases and J by 1 base, and 35 bases separated the two germline ends. The CDR3 has 22 residues. Germline CDR1 LNHNV, CDR2 YYDKDF (reference sequence). The CDR3 DNA is TGTGCCACCAGCTCCCCGCTCCCCGCCCCTGGGGGCCCGACGGGGGCCCAAGAGACCCAGTACTTC. Translating gives CATSSPLPAPGGPTGAQETQYF. The complete variable domain, with remaining parts taken from reference TRBV15 and TRBJ2-5, reads DAMVIQNPRYQVTQFGKPVTLSCSQTLNHNVMYWYQQKSSQAPKLLFHYYDKDFNNEADTPDNFQSRRPNTSFCFLDIRSPGLGDTAMYLCATSSPLPAPGGPTGAQETQYFGPGTRLLVL.

The rearrangement joins TRBV10-3 to TRBJ1-2; TRBD1 matches 11 bases. V gave up 0 bases and J gave up 9 bases; unmatched junction bases: 3. The CDR3 sequence is 14 residues long. From germline, CDR1 is ENHRY and CDR2 SYGVKD. The CDR3 DNA reads TGTGCCATCAGTGAGTCCGGGACAGGGGGTAGCTACACCTTC. It is translated as CAISESGTGGSYTF.

This chain connects TRBV20-1 to TRBJ2-7, with D possibly matching TRBD2 (6 bases). CDR1 and CDR2 (germline): DFQATT, SNEGSKA (reference sequence). V lost 3 bases to trimming and J lost 2 bases, with 11 bases between them. This CDR3 is 13 amino acids long. For the CDR3, the DNA is TGCAGTGCTAGGGCGGGGATTACCTACGAGCAGTACTTC. The encoded protein is CSARAGITYEQYF.

Notes on this clonotype: This may come from a read error, since a much larger clone is one base off. The rearrangement links TRBV5-1 to TRBJ1-1; TRBD1 matches at 7 bases. The CDR3 extends over 14 amino acids. The germline CDR1 and CDR2 sequences are SGHRS and YFSETQ. With V trimmed by 2 bases and J by 10 bases, 11 bases remained unmatched. In DNA form, the CDR3 reads TGCGCCAGCAGCTTTGAGACAGGGATACGACGAGCTTTCTTT. Protein product: CASSFETGIRRAFF.

This chain connects TRBV9 to TRBJ2-5; TRBD2 matches 9 bases. V was clipped by 2 bases and J by 5 bases; unmatched bases: 7. CDR1 and CDR2 (germline): SGDLS, YYNGEE. This CDR3 is built from 15 residues. The CDR3 is CASSVIAGAGETQYF. In DNA form, the CDR3 reads TGTGCCAGCAGCGTTATAGCGGGGGCTGGGGAGACCCAGTACTTC. The whole variable domain, remainder taken from reference TRBV9 and TRBJ2-5, is DSGVTQTPKHLITATGQRVTLRCSPRSGDLSVYWYQQSLDQGLQFLIQYYNGEERAKGNILERFSAQQFPDLHSELNLSSLELGDSALYFCASSVIAGAGETQYFGPGTRLLVL.

This clonotype has just one count. The gene calls are TRBV12-3 or TRBV12-4 and TRBJ1-1; 8 bases align to TRBD1. The CDR3 runs 15 residues. The trim removed 4 bases at V and 3 bases at J, leaving 7 bases unmatched. DNA of the CDR3: TGTGCCAGCAGTTCGCTCAGGGGGCGGGACACTGAAGCTTTCTTT. It translates to CASSSLRGRDTEAFF.

In its sample, this clonotype was seen many times. The V and J genes are TRBV20-1 and TRBJ2-5, with D possibly matching TRBD2 (5 bases). Germline V gene sequence: CDR1 DFQATT, CDR2 SNEGSKA (reference sequence). The CDR3 totals 13 residues. Trimming stripped 5 bases from V and 1 base from J, with 11 bases between. CDR3 loop: CSAPHRGQETQYF. CDR3 in DNA: TGCAGTGCTCCTCACCGGGGCCAAGAGACCCAGTACTTC.

To note about this clonotype: A much larger clone differs by one base, so this may be a read error. The chain links TRBV9 to TRBJ1-2, with 9 bases aligning to TRBD1. The CDR3 spans 15 residues. Germline assignment: CDR1 SGDLS and CDR2 YYNGEE. Trimming at V came to 3 bases and at J to 4 bases, leaving 7 bases not matched to a gene. The CDR3 region has the DNA TGTGCCAGCAGCGCTGGGGGACAGGGATTCTATGGCTACACCTTC. Its translation is CASSAGGQGFYGYTF.

This clonotype was found once. The V and J genes are TRBV2 and TRBJ1-2, with D unclear. The CDR3 is made up of 15 amino acids. Germline CDR1 SNHLY, CDR2 FYNNEI. Trimming left V 4 bases short and J 1 base short, with 13 bases between. The CDR3 DNA follows: TGTGCCAGCAGTGTCTTCGAAGGTCATAACTATGGCTACACCTTC. Residues: CASSVFEGHNYGYTF.

This clonotype was counted many times. DNA of the CDR3: TGTGCCAGCGCAGGGTACGAGACCCAGTACTTC. Protein: CASAGYETQYF. The chain links TRBV2 to TRBJ2-5, with D possibly being TRBD1 (5 bases). V lost 8 bases and J 5 bases, leaving 9 bases between the germline ends. This CDR3 is 11 amino acids long. Germline CDR1 and CDR2: SNHLY and FYNNEI.

The chain has TRBV6-1 and TRBJ2-7; D may be TRBD1 (6 bases). Deletions cut 3 bases from V and 2 bases from J, with 11 bases between. Germline assignment: CDR1 MNHNS and CDR2 SASEGT. This CDR3 is 14 amino acids long. Here the CDR3 DNA reads TGTGCCAGCAGTGAGCAGGGGCCTCCCTACGAGCAGTACTTC. Translation gives CASSEQGPPYEQYF.

This clonotype showed up just once. The V call is TRBV2, the J call TRBJ2-6; tentative D call: TRBD1 (6 bases). The germline V gene encodes CDR1 SNHLY and CDR2 FYNNEI. CDR3 length: 17 residues. V lost 8 bases and J 2 bases, leaving 19 bases between the germline ends. The DNA for the CDR3 is TGTGCCAGCCGTCAAGGGGGTCGTGGCACTGGGGCCAACGTCCTGACTTTC. Its translation is CASRQGGRGTGANVLTF.

This chain uses TRBV24-1 with TRBJ2-5; no clear D gene. The CDR3 length is 17 residues. Germline CDR1 reads KGHDR; CDR2 reads SFDVKD. The V end lost 5 bases, the J end lost 3 bases, and 21 bases lay between the germline ends. For the CDR3, the DNA is TGTGCCACCAGTGGGGTTCGGTCGAGACGTCTAAAAGAGACCCAGTACTTC. Amino acid sequence: CATSGVRSRRLKETQYF.

This clonotype was seen only a few times. This chain uses TRBV29-1 with TRBJ2-5, with D tentatively TRBD2 (5 bases). The CDR3 runs to 13 residues. CDR1 is SQVTM, CDR2 ANQGSEA, per germline. V was pared by 7 bases and J by 1 base, with 13 bases between. The CDR3 bases are TGCAGCGGTCTGACTACCTTCCAAGAGACCCAGTACTTC. Its protein is CSGLTTFQETQYF.